This is a list of T cell receptor beta chains from one sample in a study of Graves' ophthalmopathy and Graves' hyperthyroidism. TCRdb redid the calling of the multiplex PCR reads with MiXCR, one entry per CDR3 protein. The data hold 600,000 to 950,000 distinct CDR3 sequences, with around 40% observed a single time. Sequenced sample: peripheral blood. The receptors come from an adult man with Graves' ophthalmopathy. The CDR3 runs from the conserved cysteine through the conserved F or W. Each record gives: clone size, J gene, D gene, V gene, CDR3 protein, CDR3 DNA. D genes are given only for firm matches. Only some rows state a clone size, as once, few, many or a class for expanded clones.

size: NA
J: TRBJ1-5
D: NA
V: TRBV2
CDR3: CASSFASVSNQPQHF
DNA: TGTGCCAGCAGTTTTGCCAGCGTTAGCAATCAGCCCCAGCATTTT

size: many
J: TRBJ2-5
D: TRBD1
V: TRBV7-9
CDR3: CASSPLGTGIETQYF
DNA: TGTGCCAGCAGCCCGCTGGGGACAGGGATCGAGACCCAGTACTTC

size: NA
J: TRBJ1-6
D: NA
V: TRBV2
CDR3: CASRRLAGNSPLHF
DNA: TGTGCCAGCAGGCGTCTAGCGGGAAATTCACCCCTCCACTTT

size: NA
J: TRBJ2-7
D: NA
V: TRBV29-1
CDR3: CSARLQGERQYF
DNA: TGCAGCGCCCGACTACAGGGAGAAAGGCAGTACTTC

size: NA
J: TRBJ2-5
D: TRBD2
V: TRBV4-1
CDR3: CASSREGLAGEETQYF
DNA: TGCGCCAGCAGCCGTGAGGGACTAGCGGGAGAAGAGACCCAGTACTTC

size: NA
J: TRBJ2-7
D: NA
V: TRBV20-1
CDR3: CSARDGQKTSYEQYF
DNA: TGCAGTGCTAGAGATGGTCAGAAAACCTCCTACGAGCAGTACTTC

size: NA
J: TRBJ2-5
D: TRBD1
V: TRBV6-5
CDR3: CAISYAGDRVGQETQYF
DNA: TGTGCCATCAGTTACGCCGGGGACAGGGTGGGTCAAGAGACCCAGTACTTC

size: many
J: TRBJ1-3
D: TRBD1
V: TRBV25-1
CDR3: CASGQASSGNTIYF
DNA: TGTGCCAGCGGACAGGCGAGCTCTGGAAACACCATATATTTT

size: NA
J: TRBJ2-5
D: TRBD2
V: TRBV6-7
CDR3: CASSYSTSGYQETQYF
DNA: TGTGCCAGCAGTTACTCGACTAGCGGGTACCAAGAGACCCAGTACTTC

size: NA
J: TRBJ1-5
D: NA
V: TRBV7-2
CDR3: CASSMTGHSNQPQHF
DNA: TGTGCCAGTAGTATGACAGGACATAGCAATCAGCCCCAGCATTTT

size: once
J: TRBJ2-6
D: TRBD2
V: TRBV6-1
CDR3: CATTPGGSGANVLTF
DNA: TGTGCCACCACTCCGGGGGGATCTGGGGCCAACGTCCTGACTTTC

size: NA
J: TRBJ1-5
D: NA
V: TRBV10-3
CDR3: CASSYLLPRDHSNQPQHF
DNA: TGTGCCAGCAGTTACTTGCTCCCCAGGGACCATAGCAATCAGCCCCAGCATTTT

size: NA
J: TRBJ2-5
D: NA
V: TRBV9
CDR3: CASSVGSGGYQGTQYF
DNA: TGTGCCAGCAGCGTAGGCAGCGGAGGGTACCAAGGGACCCAGTACTTC

size: NA
J: TRBJ2-7
D: NA
V: TRBV7-2
CDR3: CASRARARGDF
DNA: TGTGCCAGCAGAGCGCGGGCACGAGGGGACTTC

size: NA
J: TRBJ1-2
D: NA
V: TRBV25-1
CDR3: CASNSVGQGLLNYGYTF
DNA: TGTGCCAGCAACTCAGTCGGGCAGGGCCTACTTAACTATGGCTACACCTTC

size: NA
J: TRBJ2-6
D: TRBD1
V: TRBV7-9
CDR3: CASSYRRDRSSSGANVLTF
DNA: TGTGCCAGCAGCTATCGCCGGGACAGGTCAAGCTCTGGGGCCAACGTCCTGACTTTC

size: NA
J: TRBJ1-1
D: NA
V: TRBV29-1
CDR3: CSLWGSEAFF
DNA: TGCAGCTTGTGGGGTTCTGAAGCTTTCTTT

size: NA
J: TRBJ1-2
D: NA
V: TRBV19
CDR3: CASSIAANTF
DNA: TGTGCCAGTAGTATCGCGGCGAACACCTTC

size: NA
J: TRBJ1-6
D: NA
V: TRBV7-9
CDR3: CASSQDRQLAGLRSPLHF
DNA: TGCGCCAGCAGCCAAGATCGCCAACTGGCAGGGCTGCGATCACCCCTCCACTTT

size: few
J: TRBJ1-5
D: TRBD1
V: TRBV24-1
CDR3: CASSPRDSVGNQPQHF
DNA: TGCGCCAGCAGCCCCCGGGACAGCGTAGGGAATCAGCCCCAGCATTTT

size: many
J: TRBJ2-2
D: TRBD2
V: TRBV7-9
CDR3: CASSLASGYTGELFF
DNA: TGTGCCAGCAGCTTGGCTAGCGGCTACACCGGGGAGCTGTTTTTT

size: NA
J: TRBJ2-7
D: TRBD2
V: TRBV2
CDR3: CASSHGREGRYEQYF
DNA: TGCGCCAGCAGCCACGGGCGGGAGGGCCGATACGAGCAGTACTTC

size: NA
J: TRBJ1-2
D: TRBD1
V: TRBV7-9
CDR3: CASSVMRQGLLVPSNYGYTF
DNA: TGTGCCAGCAGCGTAATGCGACAGGGTCTATTGGTGCCGTCTAACTATGGCTACACCTTC

size: few
J: TRBJ2-2
D: TRBD1
V: TRBV9
CDR3: CASSARGFENGELFF
DNA: TGTGCCAGCAGCGCCAGGGGGTTTGAAAACGGGGAGCTGTTTTTT

size: NA
J: TRBJ2-6
D: TRBD2
V: TRBV9
CDR3: CASSQGTPGLPNSGANVLTF
DNA: TGTGCCAGCAGCCAAGGAACGCCGGGACTACCAAACTCTGGGGCCAACGTCCTGACTTTC

size: few
J: TRBJ1-1
D: TRBD1
V: TRBV19
CDR3: CASCDRGVNTEAFF
DNA: TGTGCCAGCTGCGACAGGGGTGTGAACACTGAAGCTTTCTTT

size: NA
J: TRBJ2-5
D: NA
V: TRBV7-9
CDR3: CASSFREGTQYF
DNA: TGTGCCAGCAGCTTCCGCGAAGGGACCCAGTACTTC

size: NA
J: TRBJ2-7
D: NA
V: TRBV11-2
CDR3: CASSLYGGGGPLSGEQYF
DNA: TGTGCCAGCAGCTTATATGGAGGGGGGGGTCCTTTGTCTGGAGAGCAGTACTTC

size: NA
J: TRBJ1-1
D: TRBD1
V: TRBV25-1
CDR3: CASRSTGETEAFF
DNA: TGTGCCAGCAGATCGACAGGGGAGACTGAAGCTTTCTTT

size: NA
J: TRBJ2-5
D: TRBD1
V: TRBV11-2
CDR3: CASGEIGQGEETQYF
DNA: TGTGCCAGCGGCGAGATCGGACAGGGAGAAGAGACCCAGTACTTC

size: NA
J: TRBJ1-4
D: NA
V: TRBV29-1
CDR3: CSVAGHRGLFF
DNA: TGCAGCGTTGCCGGACACCGAGGTCTGTTTTTT

size: NA
J: TRBJ2-2
D: NA
V: TRBV25-1
CDR3: CASQVWTGELFF
DNA: TGTGCCAGCCAAGTCTGGACCGGGGAGCTGTTTTTT

size: NA
J: TRBJ2-5
D: NA
V: TRBV7-3
CDR3: CASSSTILQETQYF
DNA: TGCGCCAGCAGCTCGACTATCTTACAAGAGACCCAGTACTTC

size: NA
J: TRBJ1-6
D: NA
V: TRBV25-1
CDR3: CASRDTYSPPHF
DNA: TGTGCCAGCCGGGACACTTATTCACCCCCCCACTTT

size: many
J: TRBJ1-2
D: TRBD1
V: TRBV19
CDR3: CASSPGTENYGYTF
DNA: TGTGCCAGTAGTCCCGGGACAGAAAACTATGGCTACACCTTC

size: NA
J: TRBJ1-1
D: NA
V: TRBV7-9
CDR3: CASSPTGHRGTEAFF
DNA: TGCGCCAGCAGCCCAACTGGACATCGTGGCACTGAAGCTTTCTTT

size: NA
J: TRBJ2-7
D: TRBD1
V: TRBV20-1
CDR3: CSAGAGTGGSYEQYF
DNA: TGCAGTGCGGGCGCCGGGACAGGGGGATCTTACGAGCAGTACTTC

size: few
J: TRBJ2-2
D: NA
V: TRBV7-9
CDR3: CASSLRIYAGELFF
DNA: TGTGCCAGCAGCTTAAGGATCTATGCCGGGGAGCTGTTTTTT

size: few
J: TRBJ1-2
D: NA
V: TRBV10-3
CDR3: CASSERAYYGYTF
DNA: TGTGCCAGCAGTGAGAGGGCCTACTATGGCTACACCTTC

size: NA
J: TRBJ1-2
D: TRBD1
V: TRBV20-1
CDR3: CSATLTGARGYTF
DNA: TGCAGTGCTACTTTAACAGGGGCCCGTGGCTACACCTTC

size: many
J: TRBJ1-2
D: NA
V: TRBV19
CDR3: CASSPLDYGYTF
DNA: TGTGCCAGTAGTCCGCTAGACTATGGCTACACCTTC

size: few
J: TRBJ2-7
D: NA
V: TRBV29-1
CDR3: CSVESPETYEQYF
DNA: TGCAGCGTTGAGTCCCCCGAGACCTACGAGCAGTACTTC

size: many
J: TRBJ1-5
D: NA
V: TRBV24-1
CDR3: CATSDSGKGNQPQHF
DNA: TGTGCCACCAGTGATTCAGGGAAGGGCAATCAGCCCCAGCATTTT

size: NA
J: TRBJ2-7
D: NA
V: TRBV24-1
CDR3: CATSLPTGSEQYF
DNA: TGTGCCACCAGTTTACCAACAGGGTCCGAGCAGTACTTC

size: NA
J: TRBJ2-7
D: TRBD2
V: TRBV7-1
CDR3: CASSSTSGPLEQYF
DNA: TGTGCCAGCAGCTCAACTAGCGGCCCTTTGGAGCAGTACTTC

size: NA
J: TRBJ1-1
D: NA
V: TRBV12-3/TRBV12-4
CDR3: CASRLEDGLNTEAFF
DNA: TGTGCCAGCAGATTAGAGGACGGTTTGAACACTGAAGCTTTCTTT

size: NA
J: TRBJ2-2
D: NA
V: TRBV25-1
CDR3: CATLDFTGELFF
DNA: TGTGCCACCCTGGACTTCACCGGGGAGCTGTTTTTT

size: NA
J: TRBJ1-1
D: NA
V: TRBV25-1
CDR3: CATKGLGDTEAFF
DNA: TGTGCTACGAAAGGACTGGGGGACACTGAAGCTTTCTTT

size: NA
J: TRBJ1-3
D: NA
V: TRBV25-1
CDR3: CASSGSRRSKGGNTIYF
DNA: TGTGCCAGCAGTGGGTCACGACGGTCGAAGGGTGGAAACACCATATATTTT